What follows is one T cell receptor beta chain and its context. The sample originates from a study of radiotherapy plus CTLA-4 blockade in lung cancer. Trimming removed 5 bases from V and 1 base from J, with 6 bases in between. The CDR3 is 14 amino acids. Looked up from germline, CDR1 is LNHNV and CDR2 is YYDKDF (reference sequence). Clones were sequenced by immunoSEQ multiplex PCR, and TCRdb holds only the in-frame ones, with some missing. The profile shows 83,000 or so clones, roughly four fifths of them singletons. The V gene is TRBV15, the J gene TRBJ2-6; the D is unclear. The sequence came from a human donor with non-small cell lung cancer who had stable disease on radiotherapy plus ipilimumab. The specimen was peripheral blood, collected from a patient treated with radiotherapy plus ipilimumab. In DNA form, the CDR3 reads TGTGCCACCAGCGCTCGGTCTGGGGCCAACGTCCTGACTTTC. This sequence encodes CATSARSGANVLTF.